Detailed here is one TCR beta chain. Its specificity is unknown. TCRdb reanalyzed the 5' RACE reads and collapses them to one entry per CDR3 protein, without DNA. The sample includes about 200,000 distinct CDR3 sequences. The entry originates in a study of monozygotic twins with inflammatory bowel disease. Regarding the study as a whole: Individual T cell subtypes were not distinguishable. Especially where disease activity was present, IBD patients had fewer clonotypes in common with others than healthy twins did.

The TCR was taken from a human donor with ulcerative colitis or Crohn's disease, or a healthy co-twin of an affected twin (not recorded which). Sequenced material: blood.

CDR3 sequence reads: CASAADSSYNEQFF. The J gene is TRBJ2-1, the V gene TRBV7-3. The CDR3 runs to 14 residues. Germline V lookup: CDR1 SGHTA, CDR2 FQGTGA.